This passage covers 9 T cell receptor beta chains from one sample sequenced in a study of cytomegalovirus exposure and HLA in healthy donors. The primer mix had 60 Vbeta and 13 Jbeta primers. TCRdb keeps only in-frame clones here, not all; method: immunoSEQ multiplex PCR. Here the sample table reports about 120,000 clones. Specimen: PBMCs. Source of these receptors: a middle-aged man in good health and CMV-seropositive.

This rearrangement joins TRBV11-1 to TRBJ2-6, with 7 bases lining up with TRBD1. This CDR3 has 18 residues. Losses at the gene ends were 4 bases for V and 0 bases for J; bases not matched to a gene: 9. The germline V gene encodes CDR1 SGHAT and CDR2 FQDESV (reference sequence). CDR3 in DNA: TGTGCCAGCAGCTCAACCAGGGGGTGGGGCTCTGGGGCCAACGTCCTGACTTTC. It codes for CASSSTRGWGSGANVLTF.

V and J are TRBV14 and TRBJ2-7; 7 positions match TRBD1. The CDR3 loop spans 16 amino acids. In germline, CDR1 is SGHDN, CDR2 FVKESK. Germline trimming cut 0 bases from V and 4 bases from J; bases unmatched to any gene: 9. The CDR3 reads CASSQDHRGPQYEQYF. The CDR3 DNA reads TGTGCCAGCAGCCAAGACCACAGGGGTCCTCAGTACGAGCAGTACTTC.

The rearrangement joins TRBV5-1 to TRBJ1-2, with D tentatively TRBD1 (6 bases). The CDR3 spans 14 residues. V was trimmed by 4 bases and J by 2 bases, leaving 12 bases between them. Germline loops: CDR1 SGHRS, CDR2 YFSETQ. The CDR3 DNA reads TGCGCCAGCAGCCCGCTTCAGGGGAACTATGGCTACACCTTC. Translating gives CASSPLQGNYGYTF.

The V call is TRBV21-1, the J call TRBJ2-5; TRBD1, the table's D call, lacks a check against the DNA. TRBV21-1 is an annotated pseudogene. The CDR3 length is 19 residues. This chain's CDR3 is CASSKTGAGGFEPYETQYF. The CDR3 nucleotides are TGTGCCAGCAGTAAAACCGGGGCAGGGGGCTTCGAGCCATACGAGACCCAGTACTTC.

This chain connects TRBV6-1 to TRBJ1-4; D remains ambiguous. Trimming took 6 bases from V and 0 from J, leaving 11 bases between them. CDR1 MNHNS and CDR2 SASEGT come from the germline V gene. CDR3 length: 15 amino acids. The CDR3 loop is CASSTPSATNEKLFF. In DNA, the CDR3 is TGTGCCAGCAGCACTCCCAGCGCAACTAATGAAAAACTGTTTTTT.

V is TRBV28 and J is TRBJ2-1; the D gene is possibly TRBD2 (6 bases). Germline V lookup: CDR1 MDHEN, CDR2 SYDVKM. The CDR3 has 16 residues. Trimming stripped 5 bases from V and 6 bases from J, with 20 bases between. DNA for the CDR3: TGTGCCAGCAGTATACCCGGGACTGGTTTAATCAATGAGCAGTTCTTC. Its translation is CASSIPGTGLINEQFF.

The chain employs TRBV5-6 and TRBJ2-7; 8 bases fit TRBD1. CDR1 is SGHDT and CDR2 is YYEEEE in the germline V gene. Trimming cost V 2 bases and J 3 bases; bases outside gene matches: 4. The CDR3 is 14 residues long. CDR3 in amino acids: CASSFGQGDYEQYF. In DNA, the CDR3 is TGTGCCAGCAGCTTTGGACAGGGAGACTACGAGCAGTACTTC.

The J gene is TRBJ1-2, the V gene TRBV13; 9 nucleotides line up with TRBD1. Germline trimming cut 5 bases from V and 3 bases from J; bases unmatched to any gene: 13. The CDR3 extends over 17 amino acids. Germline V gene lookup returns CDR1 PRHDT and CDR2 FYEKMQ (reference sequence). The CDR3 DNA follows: TGTGCCAGCAGCCGATACGATGGGACAGGGAAGGACTATGGCTACACCTTC. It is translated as CASSRYDGTGKDYGYTF. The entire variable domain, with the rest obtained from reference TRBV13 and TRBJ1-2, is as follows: AAGVIQSPRHLIKEKRETATLKCYPIPRHDTVYWYQQGPGQDPQFLISFYEKMQSDKGSIPDRFSAQQFSDYHSELNMSSLELGDSALYFCASSRYDGTGKDYGYTFGSGTRLTVV.

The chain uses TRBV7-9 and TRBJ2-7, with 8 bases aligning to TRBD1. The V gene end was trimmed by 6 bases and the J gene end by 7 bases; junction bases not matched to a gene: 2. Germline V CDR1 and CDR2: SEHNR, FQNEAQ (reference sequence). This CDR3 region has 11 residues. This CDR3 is CASRGQVEQYF. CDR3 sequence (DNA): TGTGCCAGCAGGGGACAGGTGGAGCAGTACTTC.